This T cell receptor (beta chain) emerged from a study of OX40 agonist ivuxolimab in advanced cancers. The CDR3 loop spans 16 amino acids. The V gene end was trimmed by 6 bases and the J gene end by 2 bases; junction bases not matched to a gene: 6. The germline V gene encodes CDR1 SGHAT and CDR2 FQNNGV. Sequencing was performed with immunoSEQ multiplex PCR; in TCRdb, only in-frame clones are kept and a portion is missing. The data hold roughly 65,000 clones, with approximately 91% observed a single time. Worth noting for this clone: Additional DNA sequences in this sample encode the identical CDR3.

This receptor was identified in an adult with an advanced solid tumor such as melanoma, head and neck, liver or kidney cancer. The input for sequencing was CD4+ or CD8+ T cells sorted from blood, taken in a trial of the OX40 agonist ivuxolimab. The chain has TRBV11-2 and TRBJ2-1, with TRBD2 identical over 11 bases. CDR3 amino acids: CASRRTSGSTYNEQFF. The CDR3 DNA sequence: TGTGCCAGCAGACGTACTAGCGGGAGTACCTACAATGAGCAGTTCTTC.